This entry features one T cell receptor beta chain sequence. This sample stems from a study of blood T cell repertoires in COVID-19. In the study overall: Some COVID-19 samples were acute and others convalescent; all came from the United States, Italy and Spain. Sources were T cells, B-cell-depleted T cells, or PBMCs; the material itself was cDNA or gDNA.

The protocol was immunoSEQ multiplex PCR, while the TCRdb copy is restricted to in-frame clones and leaves out a portion. The repertoire holds 200,000 or so clones, with 88% as singletons. The study counted Cohort 3 donors as recovered given two negative PCRs, clearance, or symptom resolution. CDR3 size: 15 residues. Trimming cost V 4 bases and J 0 bases; bases outside gene matches: 6. The germline gives CDR1 SGHDT, CDR2 YYEEEE. This clonotype was sampled from a woman in her 30s who had recovered from COVID-19. V usage is TRBV5-6 and J usage is TRBJ2-5, with TRBD2 identical over 7 bases. The sequencing sample was made of PBMCs or T cells enriched from blood (not recorded which). CDR3 in DNA: TGTGCCAGCAGCCAAAAGCGGGGCTACCAAGAGACCCAGTACTTC. This translates into CASSQKRGYQETQYF.